Listed below are T cell receptor beta chains from one sample, sequenced in a study of blood T cell repertoires in COVID-19. Only in-frame clones appear in the TCRdb table, and some are missing; sequencing was by immunoSEQ multiplex PCR. The data show a few hundred thousand clones, with 80% to 90% seen just once and under 3% held by the top ten. Sequencing used PBMCs or T cells enriched from blood (not recorded which). The source is a young woman who had recovered from COVID-19. Both conserved end residues are trimmed from each CDR3. Clone size is shown for a subset of rows, as once, few, many or a class of expanded clone.

TRBJ2-7 | TRBV11-2 | - | ASSLHAGTYIGEQY
TRBJ1-1 | TRBV10-3 | - | AISESWGGGTEAF
TRBJ2-3 | TRBV6-4 | - | ASSDRPSGVDTQY
TRBJ2-7 | TRBV5-1 | - | ASSRGRTYEQY
TRBJ2-1 | TRBV27 | - | ASSPSGGPYNEQF
TRBJ1-4 | TRBV28 | - | ASSSPGGKGEKLF
TRBJ1-3 | TRBV4-1 | - | ASSQGAGRSGNTIY
TRBJ2-3 | TRBV9 | - | ASSAERSGSDTQY
TRBJ2-2 | TRBV23-1 | - | ASGFQGMWTGELF
TRBJ1-2 | TRBV9 | - | ASSVNRADYGYT
TRBJ1-5 | TRBV19 | - | ASSISLLALQPQH
TRBJ2-5 | TRBV15 | - | ATSRVNPQETQY
TRBJ1-1 | TRBV5-5 | - | ASSSPGQGIHTEAF
TRBJ2-6 | TRBV5-5 | - | ASSLVSGSGANVLT
TRBJ1-6 | TRBV9 | once | ASSRQGTSPLH
TRBJ1-4 | TRBV30 | - | AWTETGGAEKLF
TRBJ1-2 | TRBV3-1/TRBV3-2 | - | ASSQTQEGYGYT
TRBJ1-2 | TRBV4-1 | - | ASRPRQGSYGYT
TRBJ2-1 | TRBV18 | - | ASSPRVGGNEQF
TRBJ1-2 | TRBV7-2 | once | ASSLHRGGGLSGYT
TRBJ2-7 | TRBV27 | - | ASSSPGIYEQY
TRBJ1-6 | TRBV28 | - | ASSLGSGGSPLH
TRBJ2-5 | TRBV5-1 | - | ASSGTGGETQY
TRBJ2-7 | TRBV28 | - | ASRIAGGNYEQY
TRBJ1-1 | TRBV7-9 | - | ASSHQNFEAF
TRBJ1-1 | TRBV5-6 | - | ASSSPKELNTEAF
TRBJ2-1 | TRBV7-6 | - | ASSPRTGVGNEQF
TRBJ2-1 | TRBV24-1 | - | ATSDLAGWDEQF
TRBJ1-1 | TRBV7-6 | - | ASSLATGRNTEAF
TRBJ2-1 | TRBV9 | - | ASSVDFQAANNEQF
TRBJ1-5 | TRBV4-2 | - | ASSQDLRGSNQPQH
TRBJ1-1 | TRBV5-1 | - | ASSSVTGLDTEAF
TRBJ1-3 | TRBV10-2 | - | ASGLEVSGNTIY
TRBJ2-2 | TRBV29-1 | many | SVEDWDRGELF
TRBJ2-3 | TRBV10-3 | - | AISAGSPTDTQY
TRBJ2-5 | TRBV7-8 | - | ASSFFSSRQETQY
TRBJ1-6 | TRBV7-9 | - | ASSTAGSGFNSPLH
TRBJ1-3 | TRBV28 | - | ASSLGQRNTIY
TRBJ2-1 | TRBV7-6 | - | ASSPTSGGGSSYNEQF
TRBJ1-2 | TRBV25-1 | - | ASTRGDTGRDGYT
TRBJ1-1 | TRBV28 | - | ASSDATGGTTEAF
TRBJ2-5 | TRBV11-3 | - | ASSLGVAGDETQY
TRBJ2-7 | TRBV3-1/TRBV3-2 | - | ASNQSYEQY
TRBJ1-5 | TRBV27 | - | ASSLRQGGQPQH
TRBJ1-6 | TRBV5-6 | - | ASSLVGPGHNSPLH